The present T cell receptor (beta chain) was sequenced within a study of blood T cell repertoires in COVID-19. Study details: The samples span acute and convalescent COVID-19 from the United States, Italy and Spain.

V shed 2 bases and J shed 8 bases, with 7 bases lying between them. The CDR3 runs to 11 residues. The germline CDR1 and CDR2 sequences are SGDLS and YYNGEE. The protocol was immunoSEQ multiplex PCR, while the TCRdb copy is restricted to in-frame clones and leaves out a portion. The sample includes more than 200,000 clones, approximately 80% of them seen just once. The material sequenced was peripheral blood. This receptor was identified in a woman of 80 years or more with acute or convalescent COVID-19. This sequence joins TRBV9 and TRBJ1-2, with D unresolved. CDR3 region: CASSVPSGYTF. The DNA for the CDR3 is TGTGCCAGCAGCGTCCCCTCGGGCTACACCTTC.